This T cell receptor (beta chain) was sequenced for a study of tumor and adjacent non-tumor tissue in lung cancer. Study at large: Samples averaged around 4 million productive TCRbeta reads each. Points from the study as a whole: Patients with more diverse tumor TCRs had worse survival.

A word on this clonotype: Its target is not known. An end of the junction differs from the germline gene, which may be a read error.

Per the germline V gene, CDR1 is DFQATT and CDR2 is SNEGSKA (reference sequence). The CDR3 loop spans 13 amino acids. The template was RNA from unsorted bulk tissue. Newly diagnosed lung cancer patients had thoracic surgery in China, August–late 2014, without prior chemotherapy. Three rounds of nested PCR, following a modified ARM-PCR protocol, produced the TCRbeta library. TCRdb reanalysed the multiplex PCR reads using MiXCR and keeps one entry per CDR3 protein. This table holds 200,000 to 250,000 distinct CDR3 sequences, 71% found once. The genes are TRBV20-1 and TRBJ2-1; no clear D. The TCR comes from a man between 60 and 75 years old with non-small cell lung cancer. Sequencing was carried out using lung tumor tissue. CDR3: CSASQPFYNEQFF. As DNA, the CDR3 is TGTAGTGCTAGTCAGCCCTTTTACAATGAGCAGTTCTTC.